One and the same sample provided the 9 T cell receptor beta chains below, sequenced in a study of blood T cell repertoires in COVID-19. Produced via immunoSEQ multiplex PCR; TCRdb's table is partial and in-frame only. The data hold some 300,000 clones, with roughly 91% observed a single time. Input material: PBMCs or T cells enriched from blood (not recorded which). These receptors were collected from a woman aged 50 to 60 who had been exposed to COVID-19.

The sample holds one count of this clone. Here the CDR3 reads CASSELQGANQPQHF. The CDR3 coding sequence is TGTGCCAGCAGTGAATTACAGGGGGCGAATCAGCCCCAGCATTTT. This chain uses TRBV2 with TRBJ1-5; 9 bases match TRBD1. Germline-derived CDR1 and CDR2 are SNHLY and FYNNEI. The V gene end was trimmed by 2 bases and the J gene end by 4 bases; junction bases not matched to a gene: 3. The CDR3 extends over 15 amino acids.

This chain connects TRBV19 to TRBJ2-5; 7 bases map to TRBD1. Germline assignment: CDR1 LNHDA and CDR2 SQIVND (reference sequence). V lost 6 bases to trimming and J lost 2 bases; unmatched junction nucleotides: 6. The CDR3 is made up of 14 amino acids. The CDR3 is CASSLQGSQETQYF. The DNA for the CDR3 is TGTGCCAGTAGCCTACAGGGGTCACAAGAGACCCAGTACTTC.

The sample holds one count of this clone. The chain is built from TRBV5-1 and TRBJ2-7; possible D gene TRBD2, 7 bases. V lost 3 bases and J 0 bases, leaving 13 bases between the germline ends. Germline assignment: CDR1 SGHRS and CDR2 YFSETQ. The CDR3 contains 15 residues. CDR3 coding DNA: TGCGCCAGCAGCTACAGCGGGACAAACTCCTACGAGCAGTACTTC. It codes for CASSYSGTNSYEQYF.

This clone turned up a few times. This chain uses TRBV7-9 with TRBJ1-6; TRBD1 might be the D (5 bases). Germline V CDR1 and CDR2: SEHNR, FQNEAQ (reference sequence). V shed 5 bases and J shed 5 bases, with 13 bases lying between them. The CDR3 has 15 residues. The CDR3 DNA reads TGTGCCAGCAGCCCCAGCCAGGGAAATAATTCACCCCTCCACTTT. This translates into CASSPSQGNNSPLHF.

The chain combines TRBV7-2 with TRBJ2-7, with TRBD2 as a possible D gene (6 bases). Germline CDR1 SGHTA, CDR2 FQGNSA. This CDR3 spans 16 amino acids. V lost 5 bases to trimming and J lost 6 bases, with 23 bases between them. The CDR3 DNA reads as TGTGCCAGCAGCCTTTTTGGGGTTAAGGTGGGAGGCGAGCAGTACTTC. Protein product: CASSLFGVKVGGEQYF.

The chain joins TRBV6-5 to TRBJ2-7, with 7 bases fitting TRBD1. Germline CDR1 MNHEY, CDR2 SVGAGI. The V segment lost 6 bases and the J segment 9 bases; nucleotides outside the gene matches: 5. This CDR3 spans 11 amino acids. For the CDR3, the DNA is TGTGCCAGCAGCCGACAGGGTTTGCAGTACTTC. Amino acids: CASSRQGLQYF.

This clone was seen a single time. The chain joins TRBV3-1 (or the pseudogene TRBV3-2) to TRBJ2-1, with D possibly TRBD2 on 6 matching bases. The germline CDR1 and CDR2 sequences are LGHDT and YNNKEL (reference sequence). CDR3 length: 14 amino acids. Trimming removed 5 bases at V and 2 bases at J, with 10 bases between. DNA of the CDR3: TGTGCCAGCAGCACATCGGGGGCCTACAATGAGCAGTTCTTC. Encoded protein: CASSTSGAYNEQFF.

The V call is TRBV6-1, the J call TRBJ1-1, with 7 bases lining up with TRBD1. Germline assignment: CDR1 MNHNS and CDR2 SASEGT. Trimming at V came to 0 bases and at J to 5 bases, leaving 6 bases not matched to a gene. This CDR3 region has 15 residues. CDR3 DNA: TGTGCCAGCAGTGAAGCCCCAGGGGGGAGGACTGAAGCTTTCTTT. Amino acids: CASSEAPGGRTEAFF.

The chain has TRBV19 and TRBJ2-7, with 11 bases lining up with TRBD1. The V gene end was trimmed by 4 bases and the J gene end by 2 bases; junction bases not matched to a gene: 4. Looked up from germline, CDR1 is LNHDA and CDR2 is SQIVND (reference sequence). CDR3 size: 15 residues. The CDR3 region is CASSTSDRGPYEQYF. The CDR3 DNA follows: TGTGCCAGTAGTACCTCGGACAGGGGGCCCTACGAGCAGTACTTC.